This T cell receptor beta chain is drawn from a study of blood T cells in healthy people across ages (dated by TCRdb to about 2015). General notes on the study: In model experiments, template switching captured about one uniquely barcoded TCR beta cDNA molecule for every two T cells. Using deep sequencing normalized with unique cDNA molecular identifiers, the study measured how TCR beta repertoire diversity changes with age. The donors were divided into four age groups: young (average around 16 years), middle-aged (roughly 42), aged (about 60) and long-lived (about 84). To avoid experimental bias, donors of different ages were distributed randomly across sequencing lanes. Two additional independent replicas of 1 million unique cDNA reads from the same blood draw were analyzed for two donors (one aged 18 to 30 and one aged 80 or older). The full study reports these points: Because donor CMV infection status was unknown, age-related changes in expanded clonotypes were potentially confounded. The long-lived group showed more naive CD4+ T cells, fewer expanded clones and increased TCR diversity than the aged group, suggesting age selection. Because profiling used bulk unsorted PBMCs, naive and antigen-experienced compartments could not be compared conclusively. Estimates of total diversity from one million sequenced T cells were regarded as lower bounds and underestimates. Observed TCR beta diversity correlated strongly with the percentage of naive T cells measured by flow cytometry. As age increased, observed TCR beta diversity per million T cells dropped in a roughly linear way, and a significant reduction was already evident by age roughly 40.

Library generation was performed with 5' RACE. Sequenced using an Illumina HiSeq 2500. A second PCR of about 6 to 11 cycles was run with a J-beta primer mix and a sample-barcoded 5' primer. A template-switch 5' adaptor carrying 12 random nucleotides introduced a unique molecular identifier onto each TCR beta cDNA molecule. At least 2.5 million CDR3-containing paired-end reads were obtained from each sample. First-strand cDNA synthesis was performed from all RNA using the Mint cDNA synthesis kit, with priming by a TRBC-specific oligonucleotide. All cDNA was treated with uracil-DNA glycosylase and then went through a first 18-cycle PCR with the universal primers M1SS and BC2_uni_R. The paper's processing steps were these. Normalization of each sample was performed by random selection of 1 million high-quality reads, each carrying a distinct molecular identifier. Instead of being binned into consensus sequences, reads that shared molecular identifiers were thrown out. MiTCR, run with a Q25 quality threshold and the strictest error-elimination algorithm, handled CDR3 identification, clonotype clustering and error correction. A nonparametric unseen species model using Euler transformation provided a lower-bound estimate of total TCR beta diversity. TCRdb applied fastp at Q25 and MiXCR to the public reads, then kept only in-frame beta chains. Rows with one shared CDR3 protein collapse into an entry with the most common genes and DNA. The V and J calls come from TCRdb's annotation, not from the publication. For this sample there are roughly 570,000 distinct CDR3 sequences; about 25% appear just once. The leading ten clones occupy approximately 17% of the sample.

Systemically healthy Caucasian individuals from Russia, approximately 39 in total and aged roughly 6 to 100 years, were included as donors. Ten milliliters of peripheral blood were drawn from each donor into EDTA-treated Vacutainer tubes. Ficoll-Paque density-gradient centrifugation was used to isolate PBMCs, with at least 6.5 million per sample. Trizol reagent was used to extract total RNA from the PBMCs, yielding at least 6 micrograms per sample. For every donor, flow cytometry on a PBMC aliquot measured the percentage of naive CD45RAhigh/CD27high T cells. This clonotype was counted only a few times. It has no known antigen specificity. Base qualities are not provided; no much larger clone lies one nucleotide away. This TCR was recovered from a woman aged 70-85 years in good health. The material sequenced was blood.

The bases read TGCGCCAGCAGCCCTACTAGCGGAGTTACCTACGAGCAGTACTTC. Translated, it gives CASSPTSGVTYEQYF. The V gene is TRBV5-1 and the J gene is TRBJ2-7; TRBD2 fits 8 bases in the junction. CDR1 and CDR2 were assigned from the germline V gene as SGHRS and YFSETQ. The CDR3 starts with the cysteine, ends with the phenylalanine, and has 15 residues. Kept here is only the CDR3 DNA, which spans 45 bases and is read in frame from base 1. V is trimmed back by 4 bases and J by 2 bases, and the junction contains 8 bases that no gene match accounts for. Outside the CDR3, residues come from the reference TRBV5-1 and TRBJ2-7 proteins, so the full variable domain is: KAGVTQTPRYLIKTRGQQVTLSCSPISGHRSVSWYQQTPGQGLQFLFEYFSETQRNKGNFPGRFSGRQFSNSRSEMNVSTLELGDSALYLCASSPTSGVTYEQYFGPGTRLTVT.